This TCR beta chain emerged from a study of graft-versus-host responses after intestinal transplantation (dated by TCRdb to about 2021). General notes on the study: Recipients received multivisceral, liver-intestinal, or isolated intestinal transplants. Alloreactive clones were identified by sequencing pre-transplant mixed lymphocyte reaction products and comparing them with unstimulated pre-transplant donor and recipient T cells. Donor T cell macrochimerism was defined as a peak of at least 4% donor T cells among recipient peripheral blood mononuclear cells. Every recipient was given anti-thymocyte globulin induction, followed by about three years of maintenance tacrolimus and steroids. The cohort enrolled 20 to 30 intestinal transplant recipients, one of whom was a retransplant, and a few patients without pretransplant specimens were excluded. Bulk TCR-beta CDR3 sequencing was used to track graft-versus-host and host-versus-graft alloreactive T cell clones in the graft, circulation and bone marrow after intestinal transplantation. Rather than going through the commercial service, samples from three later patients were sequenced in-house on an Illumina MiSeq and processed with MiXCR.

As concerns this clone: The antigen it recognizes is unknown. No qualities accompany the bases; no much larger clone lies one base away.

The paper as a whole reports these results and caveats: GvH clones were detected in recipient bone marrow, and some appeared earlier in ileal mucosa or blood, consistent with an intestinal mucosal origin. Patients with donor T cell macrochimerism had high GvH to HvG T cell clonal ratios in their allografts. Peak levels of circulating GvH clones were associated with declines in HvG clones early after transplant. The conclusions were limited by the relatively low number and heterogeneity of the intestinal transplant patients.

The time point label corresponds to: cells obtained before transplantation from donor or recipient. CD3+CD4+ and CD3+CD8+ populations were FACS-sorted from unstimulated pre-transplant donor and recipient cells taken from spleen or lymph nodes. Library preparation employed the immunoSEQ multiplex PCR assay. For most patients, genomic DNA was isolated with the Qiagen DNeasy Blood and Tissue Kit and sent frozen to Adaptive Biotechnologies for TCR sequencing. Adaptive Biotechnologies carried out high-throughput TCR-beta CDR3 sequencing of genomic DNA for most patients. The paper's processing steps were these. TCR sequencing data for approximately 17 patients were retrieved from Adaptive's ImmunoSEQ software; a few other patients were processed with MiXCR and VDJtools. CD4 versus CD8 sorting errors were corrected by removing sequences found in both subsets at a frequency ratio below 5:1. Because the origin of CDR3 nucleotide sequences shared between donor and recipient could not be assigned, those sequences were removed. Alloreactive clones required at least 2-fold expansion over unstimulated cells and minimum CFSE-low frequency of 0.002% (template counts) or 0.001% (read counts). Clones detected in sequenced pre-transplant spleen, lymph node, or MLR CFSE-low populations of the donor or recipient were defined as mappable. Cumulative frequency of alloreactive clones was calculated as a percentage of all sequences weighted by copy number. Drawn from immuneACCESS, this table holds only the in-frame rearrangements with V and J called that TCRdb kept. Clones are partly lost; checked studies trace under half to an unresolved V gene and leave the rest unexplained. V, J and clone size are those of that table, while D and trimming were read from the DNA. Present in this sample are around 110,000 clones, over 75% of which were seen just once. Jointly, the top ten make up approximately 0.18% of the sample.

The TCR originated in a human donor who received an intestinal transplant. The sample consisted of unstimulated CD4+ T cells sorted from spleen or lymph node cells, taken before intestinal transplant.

The DNA reads TGCAGCGTTGCTCCAGGGCTGAACACCGGGGAGCTGTTTTTT. Its protein product is CSVAPGLNTGELFF. The rearranged chain carries TRBV29-1 and TRBJ2-2; the D region possibly corresponds to TRBD1 (5 bases align). In the germline V gene, CDR1 corresponds to SQVTM and CDR2 to ANQGSEA. The CDR3, from cysteine to phenylalanine, totals 14 residues. Only the CDR3 DNA is retained, 42 bases long and in frame from the first base. Trimming removed 4 bases from V and 1 base from J, leaving 10 bases between the germline ends.